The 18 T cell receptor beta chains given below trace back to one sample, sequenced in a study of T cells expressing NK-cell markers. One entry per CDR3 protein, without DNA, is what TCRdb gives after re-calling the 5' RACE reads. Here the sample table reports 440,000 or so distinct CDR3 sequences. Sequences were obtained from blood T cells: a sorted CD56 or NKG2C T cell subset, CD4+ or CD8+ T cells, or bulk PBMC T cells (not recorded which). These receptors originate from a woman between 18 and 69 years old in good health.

CDR3 sequence reads: CSARGSGNSGANVLTF. The chain links TRBV20-1 to TRBJ2-6. CDR1 is DFQATT and CDR2 is SNEGSKA in the germline V gene (reference sequence). The CDR3 runs 16 residues.

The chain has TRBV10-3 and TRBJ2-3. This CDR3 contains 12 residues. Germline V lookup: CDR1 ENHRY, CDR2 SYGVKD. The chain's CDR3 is CAISEPTDTQYF.

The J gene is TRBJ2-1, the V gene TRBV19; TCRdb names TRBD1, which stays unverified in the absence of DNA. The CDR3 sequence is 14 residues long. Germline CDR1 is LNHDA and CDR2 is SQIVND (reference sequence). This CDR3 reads CASSITAGENEQFF.

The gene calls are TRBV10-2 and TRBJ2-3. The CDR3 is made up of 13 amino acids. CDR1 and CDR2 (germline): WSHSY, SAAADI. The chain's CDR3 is CASSEGSSDTQYF.

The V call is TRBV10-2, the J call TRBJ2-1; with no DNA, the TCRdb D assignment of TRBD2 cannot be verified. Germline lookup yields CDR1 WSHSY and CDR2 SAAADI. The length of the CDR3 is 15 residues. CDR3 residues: CASRGGLAGNNEQFF.

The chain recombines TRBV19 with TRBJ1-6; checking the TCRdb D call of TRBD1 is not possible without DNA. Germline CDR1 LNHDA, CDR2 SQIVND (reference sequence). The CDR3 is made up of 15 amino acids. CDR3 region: CASSPGQLYNSPLHF. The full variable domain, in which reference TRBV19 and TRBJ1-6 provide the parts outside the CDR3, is DGGITQSPKYLFRKEGQNVTLSCEQNLNHDAMYWYRQDPGQGLRLIYYSQIVNDFQKGDIAEGYSVSREKKESFPLTVTSAQKNPTAFYLCASSPGQLYNSPLHFGNGTRLTVT.

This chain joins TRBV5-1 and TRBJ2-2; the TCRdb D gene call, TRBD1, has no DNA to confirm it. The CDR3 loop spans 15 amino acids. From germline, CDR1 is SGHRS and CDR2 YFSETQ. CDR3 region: CASSWTGRTTGELFF. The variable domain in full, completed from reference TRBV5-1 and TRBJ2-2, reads KAGVTQTPRYLIKTRGQQVTLSCSPISGHRSVSWYQQTPGQGLQFLFEYFSETQRNKGNFPGRFSGRQFSNSRSEMNVSTLELGDSALYLCASSWTGRTTGELFFGEGSRLTVL.

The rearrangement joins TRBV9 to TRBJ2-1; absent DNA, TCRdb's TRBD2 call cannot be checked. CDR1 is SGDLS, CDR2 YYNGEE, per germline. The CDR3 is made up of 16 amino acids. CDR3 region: CASSGSLAGGWNEQFF. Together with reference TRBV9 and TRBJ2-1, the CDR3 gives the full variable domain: DSGVTQTPKHLITATGQRVTLRCSPRSGDLSVYWYQQSLDQGLQFLIQYYNGEERAKGNILERFSAQQFPDLHSELNLSSLELGDSALYFCASSGSLAGGWNEQFFGPGTRLTVL.

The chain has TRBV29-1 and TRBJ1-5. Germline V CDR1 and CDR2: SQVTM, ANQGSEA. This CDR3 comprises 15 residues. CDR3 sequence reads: CSVVPDGDSNQPQHF.

CDR3 protein: CASSPGTSSSLTDTQYF. The V and J genes are TRBV5-1 and TRBJ2-3; absent DNA, TCRdb's TRBD2 call cannot be checked. Looked up from germline, CDR1 is SGHRS and CDR2 is YFSETQ. The CDR3 runs to 17 residues.

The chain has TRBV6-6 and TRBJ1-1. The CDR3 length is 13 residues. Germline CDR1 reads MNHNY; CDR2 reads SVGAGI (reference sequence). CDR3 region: CASSYLGNTEAFF.

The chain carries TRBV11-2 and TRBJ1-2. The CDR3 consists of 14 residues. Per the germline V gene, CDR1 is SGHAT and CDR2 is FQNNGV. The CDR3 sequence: CASSLFEANYGYTF.

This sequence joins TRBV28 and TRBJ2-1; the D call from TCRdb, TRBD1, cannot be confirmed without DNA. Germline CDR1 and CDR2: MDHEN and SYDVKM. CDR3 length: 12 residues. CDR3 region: CASSSGGHEQFF.

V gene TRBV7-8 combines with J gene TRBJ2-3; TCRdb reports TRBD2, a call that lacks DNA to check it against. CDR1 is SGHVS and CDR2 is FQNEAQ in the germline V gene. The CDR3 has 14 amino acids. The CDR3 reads CASSTGTETDTQYF.

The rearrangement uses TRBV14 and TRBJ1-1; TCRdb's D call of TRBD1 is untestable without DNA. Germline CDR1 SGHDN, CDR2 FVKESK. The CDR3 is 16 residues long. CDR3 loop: CASSQDWGLGSTEAFF.

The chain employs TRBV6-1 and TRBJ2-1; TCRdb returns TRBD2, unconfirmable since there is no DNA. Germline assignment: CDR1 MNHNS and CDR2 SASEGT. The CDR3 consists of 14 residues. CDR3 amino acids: CASTPGGGHNEQFF.

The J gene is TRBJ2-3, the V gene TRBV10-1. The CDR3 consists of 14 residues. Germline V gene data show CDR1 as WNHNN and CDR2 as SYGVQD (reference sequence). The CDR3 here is CASSESQGTDTQYF.

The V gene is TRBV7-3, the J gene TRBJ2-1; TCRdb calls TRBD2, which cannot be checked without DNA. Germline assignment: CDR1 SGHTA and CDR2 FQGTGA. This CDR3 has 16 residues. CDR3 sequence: CASSTLAGVSYNEQFF.